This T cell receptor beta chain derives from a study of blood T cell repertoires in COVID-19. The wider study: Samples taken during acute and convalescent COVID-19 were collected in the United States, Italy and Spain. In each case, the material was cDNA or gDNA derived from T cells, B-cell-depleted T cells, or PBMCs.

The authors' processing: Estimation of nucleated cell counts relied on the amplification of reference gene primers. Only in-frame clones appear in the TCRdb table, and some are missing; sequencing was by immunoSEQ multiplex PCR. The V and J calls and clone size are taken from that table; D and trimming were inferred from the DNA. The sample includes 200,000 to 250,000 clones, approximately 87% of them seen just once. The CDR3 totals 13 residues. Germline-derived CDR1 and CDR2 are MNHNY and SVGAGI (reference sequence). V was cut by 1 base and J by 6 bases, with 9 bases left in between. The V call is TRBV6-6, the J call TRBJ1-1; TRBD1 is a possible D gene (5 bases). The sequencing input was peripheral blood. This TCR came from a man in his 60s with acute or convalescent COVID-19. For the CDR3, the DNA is TGTGCCAGCAGTTACTTCAAGGGGCCTGAAGCTTTCTTT. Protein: CASSYFKGPEAFF.